This T cell receptor (beta chain) emerged from a study of T cell repertoires in cytomegalovirus infection. In the study overall: Carrying CMV and the relevant HLA type showed in public TCR beta signatures.

This clonotype was seen ten or more times. Its antigen is not known. The V gene's germline CDR1 is SGHTA and CDR2 FQGNSA. This CDR3 region has 14 residues. With V trimmed by 6 bases and J by 8 bases, 10 bases remained unmatched. TCRdb reprocessed the reads with MiXCR, giving one entry per CDR3 protein. There are tens of thousands of distinct CDR3 sequences in the sample; over 3.5% occur only once, and less than 25% lies in the top ten. Overall study findings and caveats: Identification of carriers of CMV plus the relevant HLA was achieved through cumulative public TCR beta family frequency. HLA-C-restricted CMV-specific TCR beta clonotypes prevailed in the ex vivo response.

This TCR derives from a human donor in good health (CMV status not recorded). Some clones in this sample may be carry-over from other donors' samples. The sequencing input was PBMCs. V usage is TRBV7-2 and J usage is TRBJ1-2, with TRBD1 matching 9 bases. The CDR3 loop is CASRFPGTGWGYTF. The CDR3 nucleotides are TGTGCCAGCAGATTCCCCGGGACAGGGTGGGGCTACACCTTC. Drawing the rest from reference TRBV7-2 and TRBJ1-2, the complete variable domain is GAGVSQSPSNKVTEKGKDVELRCDPISGHTALYWYRQSLGQGLEFLIYFQGNSAPDKSGLPSDRFSAERTGGSVSTLTIQRTQQEDSAVYLCASRFPGTGWGYTFGSGTRLTVV.